This T cell receptor (beta chain) was recorded in a study of T cell repertoires in cytomegalovirus infection. Background on the study: A matching HLA type, together with CMV infection, was signaled by public TCR beta signatures. General observations from the study: Clonotype analysis showed dominance of the ex vivo response by HLA-C-restricted CMV-specific TCR beta clonotypes.

The CDR3 is 14 amino acids. V lost 5 bases and J 5 bases, leaving 15 bases between the germline ends. Germline values: CDR1 MNHEY, CDR2 SMNVEV (reference sequence). This clonotype occurred a few times. What it recognizes is unknown. TCRdb reprocessed the reads with MiXCR, giving one entry per CDR3 protein. The repertoire has hundreds of thousands of distinct CDR3 sequences, approximately 31% of them found once; the top ten carry over 10%. The genes are TRBV27 and TRBJ1-1; D may be TRBD1 (5 bases). The clonotype comes from a human donor in good health (CMV status not recorded). Some clones in this sample may be carry-over from other donors' samples. The material was cultured CD8+ T cells from PBMCs, obtained from culture after CMV antigen stimulation. DNA for the CDR3: TGTGCCAGCAGTGCGAGAGGGGTTTCAACTGAAGCTTTCTTT. This sequence encodes CASSARGVSTEAFF.